The following is a T cell receptor (beta chain) sequence with its context. The antigen is unknown. Germline CDR1 is SGHRS and CDR2 is YFSETQ. With 1 base clipped from V and 5 bases from J, the junction kept 9 bases outside the gene matches. The CDR3 runs 15 residues. This sample was taken from a study of cytomegalovirus exposure and HLA in healthy donors. Study-wide results and limits: Specificity of three CMV-associated chains for CMV antigens was verified in vitro.

Only in-frame clones appear in the TCRdb table, and some are missing; sequencing was by immunoSEQ multiplex PCR. In the table there are 100,000 to 150,000 clones, 90% to 96% of which are singletons. This chain uses TRBV5-1 with TRBJ2-7; 7 positions agree with TRBD1. What was sequenced was PBMCs. The clonotype comes from a man aged 18 to 35 in good health and CMV-seronegative. The CDR3 sequence is CASSLRQGDYDEQYF. CDR3 coding DNA: TGCGCCAGCAGCTTGCGACAGGGTGATTATGACGAGCAGTACTTC.